This T cell receptor beta chain was obtained from a study of blood T cell repertoires in COVID-19. Overall study context: COVID-19 samples, acute and convalescent, were from the United States, Italy and Spain. PBMCs, B-cell-depleted T cells, or T cells were the source of the cDNA or gDNA that made up the material.

With V trimmed by 4 bases and J by 4 bases, 8 bases remained unmatched. CDR1 is SGDLS and CDR2 is YYNGEE in the germline V gene. This CDR3 has 16 residues. Original handling: How many nucleated cells were present was estimated from reference gene primer amplification. Using immunoSEQ multiplex PCR, the repertoire was profiled, and TCRdb retains in-frame clones only, with some absent. That table gives V, J and clone size, and the DNA gave D and trimming. The table shows approximately 280,000 clones, with around 90% occurring only once. This rearrangement joins TRBV9 to TRBJ2-3, with 11 bases aligning to TRBD2. This receptor was obtained from a young man with active or convalescent COVID-19. The sequencing input was peripheral blood. This CDR3 is CASSPYLAGGADTQYF. DNA of the CDR3: TGTGCCAGCAGCCCCTACCTAGCGGGGGGAGCAGATACGCAGTATTTT.